The TCR beta chain under discussion was sequenced for a study of sequential checkpoint blockade in melanoma. As for the study in general: Arm A got nivolumab then ipilimumab; arm B the reverse, 1:1.

Regarding treatment: randomized to nivolumab then ipilimumab (arm A) or the reverse (arm B). Sorted cells were live CD3+CD8+, lacking CD19 and CD56, from PBMCs. The assay was immunoSEQ multiplex PCR, and TCRdb's table has in-frame clones only and misses some. The sample carries roughly 8,400 clones, roughly 70% recorded once. This CDR3 comprises 15 residues. V dropped 4 bases and J dropped 4 bases, with 14 bases sitting between them. Germline CDR1 and CDR2: MGHRA and YSYEKL. The sequenced sample was CD8+ T cells sorted from blood (inferred from file names), obtained from a patient given nivolumab and ipilimumab in sequence. The chain links TRBV4-1 to TRBJ1-5, with a weak D call TRBD1 (6 bases). The source is a human patient with melanoma. Some clones in this sample may be carry-over from other donors' samples. The CDR3 here is CASSLTTGRNQPQHF. The CDR3 DNA follows: TGCGCCAGCAGCCTGACGACAGGCCGGAATCAGCCCCAGCATTTT.